These 31 T cell receptor beta chains share one sample of origin, sequenced in a study of OX40 agonist ivuxolimab in advanced cancers. TCRdb keeps only in-frame clones here, not all; method: immunoSEQ multiplex PCR. The top ten clones hold approximately 10% of a sample with more than 55,000 clones, around 79% of them seen once. Source: CD4+ or CD8+ T cells sorted from blood, taken in a trial of the OX40 agonist ivuxolimab. The source of these receptors is an adult with an advanced solid tumor such as melanoma, head and neck, liver or kidney cancer.

The CDR3 DNA sequence: TGTGCCATCAGCGGAGATGCAGATACGCAGTATTTT. Protein: CAISGDADTQYF. The chain links TRBV10-3 to TRBJ2-3; the D is unclear. V was trimmed by 6 bases and J by 4 bases, leaving 8 bases between them. Germline values: CDR1 ENHRY, CDR2 SYGVKD. This CDR3 spans 12 amino acids.

The chain combines TRBV7-6 with TRBJ2-7, with D tentatively TRBD1 (5 bases). Deletions cut 2 bases from V and 0 bases from J, with 17 bases between. The germline CDR1 and CDR2 sequences are SGHVS and FNYEAQ. This CDR3 has 17 residues. In nucleotides, the CDR3 is TGTGCCAGCAGCTTAATGGGGAACAGGCCTAGCTCCTACGAGCAGTACTTC. Amino acids: CASSLMGNRPSSYEQYF.

The CDR3 region has the DNA TGTGCCAGCAGCCCGGACACTCGGCCTAATCCGCAGTATTTT. As protein: CASSPDTRPNPQYF. The chain couples TRBV28 to TRBJ2-3; a possible D gene is TRBD1 (5 bases). V lost 6 bases, J lost 10 bases, and 20 bases lay in between. This CDR3 contains 14 residues. The germline gives CDR1 MDHEN, CDR2 SYDVKM. The full variable domain, with the rest looked up from reference TRBV28 and TRBJ2-3, is DVKVTQSSRYLVKRTGEKVFLECVQDMDHENMFWYRQDPGLGLRLIYFSYDVKMKEKGDIPEGYSVSREKKERFSLILESASTNQTSMYLCASSPDTRPNPQYFGPGTRLTVL.

This sequence joins TRBV4-3 and TRBJ2-7; 7 nucleotides match TRBD1. CDR3 length equals 16 residues. Trimming removed 1 base from V and 2 bases from J; junction bases left unmatched: 8. CDR1 and CDR2 (germline): LGHNA, YSLEER. CDR3: CASSQGVAQGAYEQYF. For the CDR3, the DNA is TGCGCCAGCAGCCAAGGGGTAGCCCAGGGGGCCTACGAGCAGTACTTC.

V is TRBV7-8 and J is TRBJ2-2; 8 nucleotides agree with TRBD1. J gave up 7 bases and V 3 bases, and 13 bases lay outside the gene matches. The CDR3 extends over 17 amino acids. Germline assignment: CDR1 SGHVS and CDR2 FQNEAQ. CDR3: CASSLGFIGRGHGELFF. DNA for the CDR3: TGTGCCAGCAGCTTGGGTTTTATAGGCAGGGGGCACGGGGAGCTGTTTTTT.

The rearrangement uses TRBV29-1 and TRBJ1-1, with D unresolved. The germline gives CDR1 SQVTM, CDR2 ANQGSEA. The CDR3 sequence is 13 residues long. V was cut by 0 bases and J by 0 bases, with 5 bases left in between. CDR3 bases: TGCAGCGTTGAAGATCCCGTGAACACTGAAGCTTTCTTT. Translated, it gives CSVEDPVNTEAFF.

This rearrangement joins TRBV14 to TRBJ2-2; D might be TRBD1 (5 bases). Germline values: CDR1 SGHDN, CDR2 FVKESK. CDR3 length: 20 amino acids. V was shortened by 1 base and J by 0 bases, with 21 bases between the two germline ends. Here the CDR3 reads CASSQGIPHRSNANTGELFF. CDR3 bases: TGTGCCAGCAGCCAAGGCATCCCCCACAGGAGCAACGCGAACACCGGGGAGCTGTTTTTT.

The chain employs TRBV19 and TRBJ2-3, with 9 bases identical to TRBD1. Per the germline V gene, CDR1 is LNHDA and CDR2 is SQIVND (reference sequence). V gave up 6 bases and J gave up 1 base; unmatched junction bases: 5. This CDR3 is built from 15 residues. The CDR3 DNA sequence: TGTGCCAGTAGACAGACAGGGGGTGGCACAGATACGCAGTATTTT. Its protein product is CASRQTGGGTDTQYF.

The chain is built from TRBV5-8 and TRBJ1-2; D is unresolved. This CDR3 has 14 amino acids. Germline lookup yields CDR1 SGHTS and CDR2 YDEGEE. V lost 3 bases to trimming and J lost 6 bases, with 15 bases between them. CDR3 loop: CASSSRRGRDGYTF. Here the CDR3 DNA reads TGTGCCAGCAGCTCCCGCAGAGGAAGGGATGGCTACACCTTC.

The genes are TRBV27 and TRBJ2-3, with a weak D call TRBD1 (5 bases). Looked up from germline, CDR1 is MNHEY and CDR2 is SMNVEV (reference sequence). V gave up 9 bases and J gave up 6 bases, with 13 bases separating them. The CDR3 is 12 residues long. CDR3 bases: TGTGCCAGTTGGCAGGGTAGGGATACGCAGTATTTT. It translates to CASWQGRDTQYF.

The chain is built from TRBV30 and TRBJ1-2; D gene uncertain. The CDR3 contains 15 residues. Trimming cost V 1 base and J 2 bases, with 14 bases left between them. Germline loops: CDR1 GTSNPN, CDR2 SVGIG (reference sequence). The CDR3 reads CAWSGSFGRNYGYTF. The CDR3 nucleotides read TGTGCCTGGAGTGGGAGTTTTGGCCGAAACTATGGCTACACCTTC.

The CDR3 here is CASSPGTGVYEQYF. Here the CDR3 DNA reads TGTGCCAGTAGTCCCGGGACAGGGGTTTACGAGCAGTACTTC. The chain joins TRBV19 to TRBJ2-7; 10 bases line up with TRBD1. There are 14 residues in the CDR3. V dropped 5 bases and J dropped 4; count of bases not matched to a gene: 5. Germline lookup yields CDR1 LNHDA and CDR2 SQIVND (reference sequence).

J is TRBJ2-1 and V is TRBV13; 11 bases map to TRBD1. Germline lookup yields CDR1 PRHDT and CDR2 FYEKMQ (reference sequence). CDR3 length: 16 amino acids. V dropped 2 bases and J dropped 6; count of bases not matched to a gene: 6. Written as DNA, the CDR3 is TGTGCCAGCAGCTTACGATGGACAGGGGGCTTCAATGAGCAGTTCTTC. Translating gives CASSLRWTGGFNEQFF.

V and J are TRBV6-5 and TRBJ1-1; maybe TRBD1 (5 bases). V was shortened by 2 bases and J by 0 bases, with 7 bases between the two germline ends. Germline V lookup: CDR1 MNHEY, CDR2 SVGAGI. The CDR3 runs 14 residues. CDR3 nucleotide sequence: TGTGCCAGCAGTTACCAGGGTTTGAACACTGAAGCTTTCTTT. Its translation is CASSYQGLNTEAFF.

The J gene is TRBJ2-7, the V gene TRBV30; 7 nucleotides line up with TRBD2. From germline, CDR1 is GTSNPN and CDR2 SVGIG (reference sequence). The CDR3 has 17 residues. V gave up 1 base and J gave up 3 bases; unmatched junction bases: 15. The CDR3 sequence: CAWSGLGGASGNYEQYF. The CDR3 DNA is TGTGCCTGGAGTGGGCTTGGCGGGGCTAGCGGTAACTACGAGCAGTACTTC.

The chain links TRBV7-6 to TRBJ2-1, with D unclear. The CDR3 extends over 15 amino acids. Between the trimmed V and J ends, which lost 0 bases and 7 bases, there was a span of 13 bases. The V gene's germline CDR1 is SGHVS and CDR2 FNYEAQ. CDR3 in amino acids: CASSLAPGARNEQFF. CDR3 coding DNA: TGTGCCAGCAGCTTAGCGCCGGGCGCAAGGAATGAGCAGTTCTTC.

J is TRBJ2-7 and V is TRBV27; 7 nucleotides match TRBD1. The CDR3 totals 12 residues. Germline trimming cut 9 bases from V and 4 bases from J; bases unmatched to any gene: 6. Germline lookup yields CDR1 MNHEY and CDR2 SMNVEV (reference sequence). The CDR3 protein is CASRDRQYEQYF. The DNA for the CDR3 is TGTGCCAGTAGGGACAGACAATACGAGCAGTACTTC.

The chain recombines TRBV14 with TRBJ2-7, with D possibly TRBD1 on 6 matching bases. Germline V gives CDR1 SGHDN, CDR2 FVKESK. The CDR3 totals 14 residues. The V and J ends lost 4 bases and 2 bases respectively, with 12 bases between them. CDR3 nucleotide sequence: TGTGCCAGCAGCCTCTTGGACAGTCCCTACGAGCAGTACTTC. Translation gives CASSLLDSPYEQYF.

DNA of the CDR3: TGTGCCAGCAGCCCACCCTGGACCCAGGGGGCTGGAACTGAAGCTTTCTTT. The encoded protein is CASSPPWTQGAGTEAFF. The V gene is TRBV9, the J gene TRBJ1-1, with 8 bases fitting TRBD1. This CDR3 is built from 17 residues. V was pared by 4 bases and J by 5 bases, with 16 bases of the junction left unmatched. The germline V gene encodes CDR1 SGDLS and CDR2 YYNGEE.

V is TRBV7-8 and J is TRBJ1-2; no reliable D call. CDR3 length: 13 residues. CDR1 and CDR2 from the germline V gene are SGHVS and FQNEAQ. V was pared by 8 bases and J by 5 bases, with 15 bases between. The CDR3 loop is CASGPISGYGYTF. As DNA, the CDR3 is TGTGCCAGCGGCCCCATCTCGGGGTATGGCTACACCTTC.

CDR3 bases: TGTGCCAGCAGTTACTTAGGGACAGGGTACTACGAGCAGTACTTC. Translating gives CASSYLGTGYYEQYF. This chain joins TRBV6-6 and TRBJ2-5; 9 bases align to TRBD1. Matching the DNA end better, TRBJ2-7 makes the J call doubtful. The CDR3 has 15 amino acids. Germline V CDR1 and CDR2: MNHNY, SVGAGI (reference sequence).

The gene calls are TRBV27 and TRBJ1-2; D is unresolved. Germline assignment: CDR1 MNHEY and CDR2 SMNVEV (reference sequence). V shed 3 bases and J shed 3 bases, with 11 bases lying between them. The CDR3 is 14 residues long. The CDR3 bases are TGTGCCAGCAGTTTGGGAGGGAGGGACTATGGCTACACCTTC. Translated: CASSLGGRDYGYTF.

The chain links TRBV7-3 to TRBJ2-5, with 9 bases identical to TRBD2. Trimming took 3 bases from V and 2 from J; bases not matched to a gene: 10. This CDR3 contains 17 residues. Germline CDR1 is SGHTA and CDR2 is FQGTGA. CDR3 residues: CASSLGTSLTQQETQYF. CDR3 nucleotide sequence: TGTGCCAGCAGCTTGGGGACTAGCCTGACTCAACAAGAGACCCAGTACTTC.

This chain uses TRBV10-3 with TRBJ1-6; D remains ambiguous. The CDR3 runs to 13 residues. V lost 4 bases to trimming and J lost 9 bases, with 10 bases between them. Germline loops: CDR1 ENHRY, CDR2 SYGVKD. CDR3 sequence reads: CAISVGTISPLHF. CDR3 nucleotide sequence: TGTGCCATCAGTGTAGGCACAATTTCACCCCTCCACTTT.

The chain links TRBV10-3 to TRBJ1-2; a weak D match, TRBD1 (5 bases). V lost 11 bases and J 5 bases, leaving 18 bases between the germline ends. Germline-derived CDR1 and CDR2 are ENHRY and SYGVKD. CDR3 length: 13 residues. The CDR3 DNA follows: TGTGCCTCCCACAGCGGAGGGGAGTATGGCTACACCTTC. It is translated as CASHSGGEYGYTF.

The chain has TRBV4-2 and TRBJ2-3, with D maybe TRBD2 (7 bases). Per germline, CDR1 LGHNA and CDR2 YNFKEQ. Trimming removed 8 bases at V and 2 bases at J, with 17 bases between. The CDR3 is 15 residues long. The CDR3 is CASSLGGGNTDTQYF. In DNA form, the CDR3 reads TGTGCCAGCTCCCTAGGGGGAGGGAACACAGATACGCAGTATTTT.

The J gene is TRBJ1-4, the V gene TRBV28, with 10 bases matching TRBD1. The CDR3 covers 14 residues. Per germline, CDR1 MDHEN and CDR2 SYDVKM. Trimming removed 6 bases from V and 8 bases from J; junction bases left unmatched: 6. The CDR3 nucleotides read TGTGCCAGCAGCTATGGGGACAGGGGAGAAAAACTGTTTTTT. It codes for CASSYGDRGEKLFF.

The rearrangement joins TRBV18 to TRBJ2-3; D ambiguous. Trimming cost V 3 bases and J 6 bases, with 16 bases left between them. CDR1 is KGHSH and CDR2 is LQKENI in the germline V gene. The CDR3 sequence is 15 residues long. CDR3 in DNA: TGTGCCAGCTCACCCAGCCCTGACGGAACCGATACGCAGTATTTT. This sequence encodes CASSPSPDGTDTQYF. The full variable domain, in which reference TRBV18 and TRBJ2-3 provide the parts outside the CDR3, is NAGVMQNPRHLVRRRGQEARLRCSPMKGHSHVYWYRQLPEEGLKFMVYLQKENIIDESGMPKERFSAEFPKEGPSILRIQQVVRGDSAAYFCASSPSPDGTDTQYFGPGTRLTVL.

V gene TRBV5-1 combines with J gene TRBJ2-5; TRBD1 agrees at 8 bases. The CDR3 is 16 residues long. The germline V gene encodes CDR1 SGHRS and CDR2 YFSETQ. J gave up 4 bases and V 0 bases, and 8 bases lay outside the gene matches. In DNA, the CDR3 is TGCGCCAGCAGCTTGGGGGGTCGGACAGGGCCAGAGACCCAGTACTTC. Amino acids: CASSLGGRTGPETQYF.

The table lists this clone with a few counts. J is TRBJ2-5 and V is TRBV4-1; D gene uncertain. The CDR3 runs to 17 residues. Germline CDR1 reads MGHRA; CDR2 reads YSYEKL. V lost 3 bases and J 5 bases, leaving 22 bases between the germline ends. The CDR3 reads CASSQILRTRTEETQYF. The CDR3 nucleotides read TGCGCCAGCAGCCAGATATTAAGGACCCGGACGGAGGAGACCCAGTACTTC.

The J gene is TRBJ2-1, the V gene TRBV5-6; 7 positions match TRBD1. Germline CDR1 is SGHDT and CDR2 is YYEEEE. J gave up 3 bases and V 2 bases, and 8 bases lay outside the gene matches. The CDR3 runs to 16 residues. Here the CDR3 reads CASSLQTGTHYNEQFF. CDR3 DNA sequence: TGTGCCAGCAGCTTACAGACAGGGACCCACTACAATGAGCAGTTCTTC. Full variable domain (rest looked up from reference TRBV5-6 and TRBJ2-1): DAGVTQSPTHLIKTRGQQVTLRCSPKSGHDTVSWYQQALGQGPQFIFQYYEEEERQRGNFPDRFSGHQFPNYSSELNVNALLLGDSALYLCASSLQTGTHYNEQFFGPGTRLTVL.